A single sample is the source of the 26 T cell receptor beta chains below, sequenced in a study of monozygotic twins with inflammatory bowel disease. TCRdb reworked the 5' RACE reads into one entry per CDR3 protein, no DNA. The table counts around 190,000 distinct CDR3 sequences; 1.5% to 2% lies in the top ten. The sample comprised blood. Receptor source: a human donor with ulcerative colitis or Crohn's disease, or a healthy co-twin of an affected twin (not recorded which).

The rearrangement joins TRBV10-3 to TRBJ2-5; lacking DNA, the TRBD1 call made by TCRdb goes unchecked. Per the germline V gene, CDR1 is ENHRY and CDR2 is SYGVKD. The CDR3 contains 17 residues. CDR3 region: CAISEGGDRRNAETQYF.

The CDR3 loop is CASRNTGGESPLHF. The gene calls are TRBV12-3 or TRBV12-4 and TRBJ1-6; as DNA is missing, the TRBD1 call by TCRdb cannot be tested. The CDR3 contains 14 residues.

The chain employs TRBV7-2 and TRBJ2-3; TCRdb's D call of TRBD1 is untestable without DNA. The germline V gene encodes CDR1 SGHTA and CDR2 FQGNSA. This CDR3 has 15 residues. CDR3 sequence: CASSLLGQGSSTQYF.

The rearrangement joins TRBV4-1 to TRBJ1-6. The V gene's germline CDR1 is MGHRA and CDR2 YSYEKL. The CDR3 loop spans 16 amino acids. CDR3 residues: CASSPIPTADNSPLHF.

This chain joins TRBV7-2 and TRBJ2-3. CDR1 and CDR2 (germline): SGHTA, FQGNSA. This CDR3 has 14 residues. This CDR3 reads CASSFGLATDTQYF.

The chain has TRBV5-5 and TRBJ2-6. There are 15 residues in the CDR3. The germline gives CDR1 SGHKS, CDR2 YYEKEE (reference sequence). The chain's CDR3 is CASSSYLGGANVLTF.

CDR3 loop: CASSSSSDGIGTNEKLFF. This sequence joins TRBV12-3 or TRBV12-4 and TRBJ1-4. The CDR3 is 18 residues long.

This rearrangement joins TRBV7-9 to TRBJ2-3; the D call of TRBD2 rests on TCRdb alone, since no DNA is present to check it. Germline V CDR1 and CDR2: SEHNR, FQNEAQ (reference sequence). This CDR3 has 16 residues. The CDR3 sequence: CASSLSLGASSDTQYF.

The chain has TRBV7-8 and TRBJ2-7; TCRdb outputs TRBD1, but without DNA this stays unchecked. Germline-derived CDR1 and CDR2 are SGHVS and FQNEAQ. The CDR3 contains 15 residues. CDR3 residues: CASSSRTPSSYEQYF.

The chain employs TRBV3-1 and TRBJ2-7; TCRdb picks TRBD2, but there is no DNA to check that call. The length of the CDR3 is 17 residues. CDR1 and CDR2 (germline): LGHDT, YNNKEL (reference sequence). CDR3 region: CASSLRVGALPTYEQYF.

The chain joins TRBV5-6 to TRBJ1-2; TCRdb selects TRBD1, and the lack of DNA leaves this call unchecked. Germline CDR1 is SGHDT and CDR2 is YYEEEE. The CDR3 has 15 residues. The CDR3 spells CASSSYTTGDYGYTF.

The V and J genes are TRBV7-9 and TRBJ2-3; TCRdb indicates TRBD1, and absent DNA this call remains unverified. This CDR3 spans 13 amino acids. Germline CDR1 is SEHNR and CDR2 is FQNEAQ (reference sequence). The CDR3 loop is CASSSPLGDTQYF.

J is TRBJ1-6 and V is TRBV5-1. The CDR3 spans 16 residues. CDR1 is SGHRS, CDR2 YFSETQ, per germline. The CDR3 here is CASSLAPARYNSPLHF.

The rearrangement links TRBV10-3 to TRBJ2-3. Germline loops: CDR1 ENHRY, CDR2 SYGVKD. The CDR3 has 11 residues. The CDR3 loop is CAIGSEDTQYF.

This chain links TRBV5-1 with TRBJ1-6. CDR1 and CDR2 from the germline V gene are SGHRS and YFSETQ. The CDR3 sequence is 14 residues long. The CDR3 protein is CASSPARGGSPLHF.

The chain combines TRBV5-1 with TRBJ1-2; as DNA is missing, the TRBD1 call by TCRdb cannot be tested. Germline-derived CDR1 and CDR2 are SGHRS and YFSETQ. This CDR3 has 14 residues. This CDR3 is CASSLGAGAYGYTF.

The genes are TRBV29-1 and TRBJ1-1; the D call from TCRdb, TRBD1, cannot be confirmed without DNA. This CDR3 spans 12 amino acids. CDR1 is SQVTM and CDR2 is ANQGSEA in the germline V gene. Here the CDR3 reads CSVDRGRTEAFF.

This chain links TRBV11-3 with TRBJ2-1; TCRdb returns TRBD1, unconfirmable since there is no DNA. Germline V gene lookup returns CDR1 SGHNT and CDR2 YENEEA. This CDR3 spans 17 amino acids. The CDR3 loop reads CASSQGGLQGAYNEQFF.

The rearrangement joins TRBV24-1 to TRBJ2-5; TCRdb's D call, TRBD1, is unchecked because there is no DNA. The CDR3 contains 15 residues. The germline V gene encodes CDR1 KGHDR and CDR2 SFDVKD. The CDR3 sequence is CATCDLRQIQETQYF.

The J gene is TRBJ1-5, the V gene TRBV12-5; TCRdb's assignment of TRBD1 cannot be checked, as there is no DNA. Germline CDR1 LGHNT, CDR2 FRNRAP. CDR3 length equals 13 residues. The CDR3 loop reads CASVGTGNQPQHF.

This chain connects TRBV5-1 to TRBJ2-1; the D gene TCRdb calls, TRBD1, cannot be checked with no DNA. The CDR3 has 14 amino acids. Germline V gives CDR1 SGHRS, CDR2 YFSETQ. The CDR3 protein is CASSSPGRRSEQFF.

CDR3 amino acids: CASSIWGSNNEQFF. This chain joins TRBV19 and TRBJ2-1; TCRdb returns TRBD1, unconfirmable since there is no DNA. CDR1 is LNHDA, CDR2 SQIVND, per germline (reference sequence). The CDR3 runs to 14 residues.

The chain combines TRBV5-4 with TRBJ2-5. In germline, CDR1 is SGHNT, CDR2 YYREEE (reference sequence). This CDR3 comprises 16 residues. The CDR3 sequence: CASSLFSGTGRETQYF.

The V and J genes are TRBV7-8 and TRBJ1-1. CDR3 length: 13 amino acids. Looked up from germline, CDR1 is SGHVS and CDR2 is FQNEAQ. The CDR3 sequence is CASSIGGTTEAFF.

This rearrangement joins TRBV29-1 to TRBJ2-5. The CDR3 extends over 12 amino acids. Germline V lookup: CDR1 SQVTM, CDR2 ANQGSEA. The CDR3 sequence is CSVDWDPETQYF.

The chain recombines TRBV20-1 with TRBJ1-5; TCRdb designates TRBD1, a call that cannot be tested without DNA. This CDR3 spans 12 amino acids. Germline assignment: CDR1 DFQATT and CDR2 SNEGSKA (reference sequence). CDR3 protein: CSASRGNQPQHF.